One and the same sample provided the 25 T cell receptor beta chains below, sequenced in a study of cytomegalovirus exposure and HLA in healthy donors (dated by TCRdb to about 2017). Libraries were built with the immunoSEQ multiplex PCR assay. For the multiplex PCR, a mixture combining 60 forward primers for TCR Vbeta segments and 13 reverse primers for TCR Jbeta segments was used. Entries here come from immuneACCESS through TCRdb and include only in-frame sequences with V and J called. Some clones fail to appear in such tables; in the studies checked, an unresolved V gene covers under half of the shortfall, and the cause of the remainder is unknown. This sample's clone table shows 150,000 to 250,000 clones. The ten largest clones take up approximately 0.74% of the sample. Sequencing was done on a sample of PBMCs. All receptors derive from a boy between 5 and 17 years old in good health and CMV-seronegative.

V and J are TRBV2 and TRBJ2-7, with 7 bases identical to TRBD1. CDR1 is SNHLY and CDR2 is FYNNEI in the germline V gene. The CDR3 is 14 residues long. The J segment lost 2 bases and the V segment lost 1 base, leaving 2 bases of the junction unmatched. CDR3 sequence: CASSEEGAAYEQYF. For the CDR3, the DNA is TGTGCCAGCAGTGAAGAGGGGGCCGCCTACGAGCAGTACTTC. The complete variable domain, with remaining parts taken from reference TRBV2 and TRBJ2-7, reads EPEVTQTPSHQVTQMGQEVILRCVPISNHLYFYWYRQILGQKVEFLVSFYNNEISEKSEIFDDQFSVERPDGSNFTLKIRSTKLEDSAMYFCASSEEGAAYEQYFGPGTRLTVT.

This chain connects TRBV6-1 to TRBJ2-2, with 7 positions matching TRBD1. The CDR3 has 15 residues. V gave up 8 bases and J gave up 2 bases; unmatched junction bases: 8. Germline CDR1 reads MNHNS; CDR2 reads SASEGT. The CDR3 sequence: CASLRRQGNTGELFF. In DNA form, the CDR3 reads TGTGCCAGCCTCAGAAGACAGGGAAACACCGGGGAGCTGTTTTTT.

V usage is TRBV4-1 and J usage is TRBJ2-5; the match to TRBD2 covers 8 bases. This CDR3 has 16 residues. V shed 0 bases, J shed 5 bases, and the junction held 8 bases outside the gene matches. Germline V gene data show CDR1 as MGHRA and CDR2 as YSYEKL. The CDR3 spells CASSQERGARRETQYF. CDR3 DNA sequence: TGCGCCAGCAGCCAAGAGCGGGGGGCAAGAAGGGAGACCCAGTACTTC.

This rearrangement joins TRBV11-2 to TRBJ2-3, with a tentative D call TRBD2 (5 bases). V shed 2 bases and J shed 0 bases, with 12 bases lying between them. CDR3 length: 16 residues. Germline CDR1 and CDR2: SGHAT and FQNNGV. CDR3 in amino acids: CASSLNPGTSTDTQYF. CDR3 nucleotide sequence: TGTGCCAGCAGCTTAAATCCGGGAACTAGCACAGATACGCAGTATTTT.

This chain uses TRBV11-3 with TRBJ1-2, with 8 bases identical to TRBD1. CDR1 is SGHNT and CDR2 is YENEEA in the germline V gene. The length of the CDR3 is 12 residues. V lost 7 bases and J lost 7; bases outside the gene matches: 5. In nucleotides, the CDR3 is TGTGCCAGCATTCACAGGGGGGGTGGCTACACCTTC. Protein sequence: CASIHRGGGYTF.

J is TRBJ1-3 and V is TRBV29-1; D not resolved. V was shortened by 4 bases and J by 10 bases, with 14 bases between the two germline ends. CDR1 is SQVTM, CDR2 ANQGSEA, per germline. The CDR3 runs to 12 residues. The CDR3 coding sequence is TGCAGCGTTGTTATAGAGCGAGGAACCATATATTTT. Translation: CSVVIERGTIYF.

V gene TRBV19 combines with J gene TRBJ2-3; the D is unclear. The CDR3 runs to 13 residues. Trimming removed 5 bases at V and 14 bases at J, with 20 bases between. The germline gives CDR1 LNHDA, CDR2 SQIVND (reference sequence). The CDR3 spells CASSVPLNEQVYF. CDR3 nucleotides: TGTGCCAGTAGTGTCCCTCTCAACGAGCAGGTGTATTTT.

The rearrangement links TRBV27 to TRBJ2-3; 9 bases agree with TRBD2. This CDR3 is built from 16 residues. Germline V gives CDR1 MNHEY, CDR2 SMNVEV (reference sequence). The V gene end was trimmed by 7 bases and the J gene end by 0 bases; junction bases not matched to a gene: 8. The CDR3 nucleotides read TGTGCCAGCACCAAGAGCGGGGGGATAAGCACAGATACGCAGTATTTT. It specifies CASTKSGGISTDTQYF.

V usage is TRBV7-9 and J usage is TRBJ2-7, with 7 bases that match TRBD2. V trimming: 5 bases; J trimming: 7 bases; junction bases outside the gene matches: 14. Germline values: CDR1 SEHNR, CDR2 FQNEAQ (reference sequence). The CDR3 runs to 15 residues. The CDR3 DNA reads as TGTGCCAGCAGCGACGACTTTCCGGGGGGTGGAGAGCAGTACTTC. Amino acids: CASSDDFPGGGEQYF.

V gene TRBV15 combines with J gene TRBJ1-1; no definite D call. V lost 0 bases and J 8 bases, leaving 13 bases between the germline ends. CDR1 is LNHNV, CDR2 YYDKDF, per germline (reference sequence). The CDR3 is 14 amino acids. This CDR3 is CATSRDLNGGEAFF. The CDR3 DNA reads TGTGCCACCAGCAGAGATTTAAACGGAGGAGAAGCTTTCTTT.

The rearrangement uses TRBV4-2 and TRBJ1-5, with D possibly being TRBD1 (5 bases). V was cut by 0 bases and J by 3 bases, with 9 bases left in between. CDR1 and CDR2 from the germline V gene are LGHNA and YNFKEQ. This CDR3 contains 15 residues. The CDR3 spells CASSQDQGFNQPQHF. The CDR3 DNA follows: TGTGCCAGCAGCCAAGATCAGGGTTTCAATCAGCCCCAGCATTTT.

The CDR3 DNA sequence: TGTGCCAGCAGCTTAGTAGGCAGAGACTACGAGCAGTACTTC. The encoded protein is CASSLVGRDYEQYF. This chain connects TRBV7-9 to TRBJ2-5; no definite D call. The J call may be mistaken, given a closer DNA end match to TRBJ2-7. The CDR3 is made up of 14 amino acids. From germline, CDR1 is SEHNR and CDR2 FQNEAQ (reference sequence).

The V and J genes are TRBV5-4 and TRBJ2-5; 7 positions agree with TRBD2. The DNA end lines up better with TRBJ2-7; the J call may be wrong. Germline-derived CDR1 and CDR2 are SGHNT and YYREEE (reference sequence). This CDR3 region has 16 residues. CDR3 sequence (DNA): TGTGCCAGCAGCTCCGGTGGGGGGGGGAGTACTTACGAGCAGTACTTC. This translates into CASSSGGGGSTYEQYF.

The genes are TRBV29-1 and TRBJ2-2, with D maybe TRBD2 (5 bases). This CDR3 spans 13 amino acids. V lost 7 bases and J 4 bases, leaving 13 bases between the germline ends. Germline values: CDR1 SQVTM, CDR2 ANQGSEA. DNA for the CDR3: TGCAGCGCTGTGGAGGACTCCACCGGGGAGCTGTTTTTT. Amino acids: CSAVEDSTGELFF.

This chain links TRBV28 with TRBJ2-7; 7 nucleotides align to TRBD1. The length of the CDR3 is 14 residues. J gave up 1 base and V 8 bases, and 8 bases lay outside the gene matches. Germline CDR1 reads MDHEN; CDR2 reads SYDVKM. The CDR3 is CASGETGWSYEQYF. The CDR3 DNA follows: TGTGCCAGCGGCGAGACAGGGTGGTCCTACGAGCAGTACTTC.

The gene calls are TRBV2 and TRBJ2-2; D unresolved. The germline V gene encodes CDR1 SNHLY and CDR2 FYNNEI. V was shortened by 8 bases and J by 0 bases, with 10 bases between the two germline ends. The CDR3 runs to 14 residues. CDR3: CASHTLTNTGELFF. Here the CDR3 DNA reads TGTGCCAGCCACACGCTTACGAACACCGGGGAGCTGTTTTTT.

Notes on this clone: An end of the junction differs from the germline gene, which may be a read error. The V call is TRBV12-5, the J call TRBJ2-3; 12 nucleotides agree with TRBD2. This CDR3 is 13 amino acids long. CDR1 and CDR2 from the germline V gene are LGHNT and FRNRAP. The CDR3 spells CASGLSGTSGSHF. The CDR3 DNA is TGTGCTAGTGGTTTGTCCGGGACTAGCGGGTCCCATTTT.

V and J are TRBV2 and TRBJ1-2; D is unresolved. Germline V gene sequence: CDR1 SNHLY, CDR2 FYNNEI. This CDR3 spans 15 amino acids. V lost 8 bases, J lost 1 base, and 17 bases lay in between. The CDR3 region is CASLRETTGNYGYTF. CDR3 DNA: TGTGCCAGCCTGAGGGAAACCACGGGTAACTATGGCTACACCTTC.

V is TRBV7-9 and J is TRBJ1-6; D uncertain. V was pared by 1 base and J by 10 bases, with 11 bases between. The CDR3 runs to 14 residues. The germline CDR1 and CDR2 sequences are SEHNR and FQNEAQ (reference sequence). Written as DNA, the CDR3 is TGTGCCAGCAGCTTAGGGGTCCAGGTATCACCCCTCCACTTT. Translation gives CASSLGVQVSPLHF.

V is TRBV4-3 and J is TRBJ2-5, with D maybe TRBD2 (7 bases). Trimming pared 1 base from V and 5 bases from J, leaving 17 bases between. CDR1 is LGHNA and CDR2 is YSLEER in the germline V gene. This CDR3 is 16 amino acids long. As DNA, the CDR3 is TGCGCCAGCAGCCAAGGTGGACTAGGGGGGGCGGAGACCCAGTACTTC. It encodes CASSQGGLGGAETQYF.

This chain joins TRBV30 and TRBJ1-6; 9 nucleotides match TRBD1. This CDR3 has 18 amino acids. J gave up 0 bases and V 7 bases, and 13 bases lay outside the gene matches. Germline V CDR1 and CDR2: GTSNPN, SVGIG (reference sequence). DNA for the CDR3: TGTGCCTCCCAGCTACGGGACAGGGAGAGCTCCTATAATTCACCCCTCCACTTT. The encoded protein is CASQLRDRESSYNSPLHF.

This chain uses TRBV6-1 with TRBJ2-5, with 11 bases aligning to TRBD2. The assigned J gene may be wrong: the sequence end matches TRBJ2-7 better. The CDR3 consists of 13 residues. From germline, CDR1 is MNHNS and CDR2 SASEGT. CDR3 sequence (DNA): TGTGCCACCAGACTAGCGGGGACCTACGAGCAGTACTTC. Translating it yields CATRLAGTYEQYF.

J is TRBJ1-1 and V is TRBV11-1; 10 nucleotides match TRBD1. V trimming: 2 bases; J trimming: 5 bases; junction bases outside the gene matches: 2. This CDR3 region has 14 residues. The germline gives CDR1 SGHAT, CDR2 FQDESV (reference sequence). The CDR3, as DNA: TGTGCCAGCAGCTTAAGACAGGGGGCTACTGAAGCTTTCTTT. Translating gives CASSLRQGATEAFF.

The chain couples TRBV4-2 to TRBJ2-2; 12 bases line up with TRBD2. Germline-derived CDR1 and CDR2 are LGHNA and YNFKEQ. The V gene end was trimmed by 0 bases and the J gene end by 1 base; junction bases not matched to a gene: 6. The CDR3 runs to 19 residues. The CDR3: CASSQDSPTSGGNTGELFF. DNA for the CDR3: TGTGCCAGCAGCCAAGATAGCCCGACTAGCGGGGGGAACACCGGGGAGCTGTTTTTT.

The chain employs TRBV9 and TRBJ2-3; D call uncertain. Per germline, CDR1 SGDLS and CDR2 YYNGEE. V was trimmed by 0 bases and J by 4 bases, leaving 6 bases between them. This CDR3 contains 13 residues. Written as DNA, the CDR3 is TGTGCCAGCAGCGTAGGAGCTCCAGATACGCAGTATTTT. Translation gives CASSVGAPDTQYF.